The next 8 T cell receptor beta chains were all read from a single sample in a study of cytomegalovirus exposure and HLA in healthy donors. PCR involved 60 Vbeta and 13 Jbeta primers. Some clones are missing from TCRdb's copy, which holds only in-frame ones; the method was immunoSEQ multiplex PCR. The repertoire holds around 100,000 clones, with roughly 78% as singletons. The specimen sequenced was PBMCs. These receptors were obtained from a middle-aged woman in good health and CMV-seronegative.

This chain uses TRBV11-3 with TRBJ1-1; D uncertain. CDR3 length equals 13 residues. V lost 5 bases to trimming and J lost 2 bases, with 9 bases between them. Germline-derived CDR1 and CDR2 are SGHNT and YENEEA. The CDR3, as DNA: TGTGCCAGCAGCCGACAAAGTAACACTGAAGCTTTCTTT. Residues: CASSRQSNTEAFF.

The V gene is TRBV4-1, the J gene TRBJ1-2, with unresolved D. The CDR3 is made up of 14 amino acids. Trimming cost V 1 base and J 4 bases, with 10 bases left between them. The germline V gene encodes CDR1 MGHRA and CDR2 YSYEKL. This chain's CDR3 is CASSQAAALYGYTF. For the CDR3, the DNA is TGCGCCAGCAGCCAAGCTGCGGCCCTCTATGGCTACACCTTC.

The chain is built from TRBV27 and TRBJ2-3; D possibly corresponds to TRBD1 (5 bases). Trimming shortened V by 3 bases and J by 1 base, and 11 bases separated the two germline ends. There are 15 residues in the CDR3. Germline CDR1 and CDR2: MNHEY and SMNVEV (reference sequence). CDR3 sequence: CASSLGRIGTDTQYF. DNA of the CDR3: TGTGCCAGCAGTTTGGGGCGAATCGGCACAGATACGCAGTATTTT.

This chain joins TRBV6-6 and TRBJ1-6; 8 nucleotides agree with TRBD1. V lost 6 bases, J lost 7 bases, and 8 bases stayed unmatched. The CDR3 extends over 15 amino acids. Germline CDR1 reads MNHNY; CDR2 reads SVGAGI (reference sequence). The CDR3 region is CASRIGQGPNSPLHF. The CDR3, as DNA: TGTGCCAGCAGGATCGGACAGGGTCCAAATTCACCCCTCCACTTT.

This chain joins TRBV7-9 and TRBJ1-2, with D perhaps matching TRBD1 (5 bases). The germline V gene has CDR1 SEHNR and CDR2 FQNEAQ (reference sequence). CDR3 length equals 15 residues. V was trimmed by 5 bases and J by 3 bases, leaving 16 bases between them. CDR3 sequence reads: CASSVQGGGYYGYTF. The CDR3 DNA reads as TGTGCCAGCAGCGTCCAGGGTGGGGGGTACTATGGCTACACCTTC.

This clone was recorded only once. This sequence joins TRBV6-6 and TRBJ2-1; TRBD1 might be the D (6 bases). Per the germline V gene, CDR1 is MNHNY and CDR2 is SVGAGI (reference sequence). V was trimmed by 6 bases and J by 8 bases, leaving 11 bases between them. The CDR3 consists of 12 residues. The CDR3 bases are TGTGCCAGCAGCTTACAGGGCGATGAGCAGTTCTTC. As protein: CASSLQGDEQFF.

The chain couples TRBV7-8 to TRBJ1-6; D is unclear. V lost 1 base and J 7 bases, leaving 20 bases between the germline ends. The CDR3 runs 18 residues. Germline CDR1 SGHVS, CDR2 FQNEAQ. CDR3 sequence: CASSLDKGGGSLNSPLHF. The CDR3 DNA is TGTGCCAGCAGCTTAGATAAGGGAGGTGGCAGTCTGAATTCACCCCTCCACTTT.

This clone is a singleton in its sample. J is TRBJ2-5 and V is TRBV4-3, with D tentatively TRBD2 (6 bases). There are 15 residues in the CDR3. From germline, CDR1 is LGHNA and CDR2 YSLEER. Trimming removed 1 base from V and 4 bases from J, with 13 bases in between. CDR3: CASSQGFGGLETQYF. CDR3 nucleotide sequence: TGCGCCAGCAGCCAAGGTTTCGGGGGACTAGAGACCCAGTACTTC.